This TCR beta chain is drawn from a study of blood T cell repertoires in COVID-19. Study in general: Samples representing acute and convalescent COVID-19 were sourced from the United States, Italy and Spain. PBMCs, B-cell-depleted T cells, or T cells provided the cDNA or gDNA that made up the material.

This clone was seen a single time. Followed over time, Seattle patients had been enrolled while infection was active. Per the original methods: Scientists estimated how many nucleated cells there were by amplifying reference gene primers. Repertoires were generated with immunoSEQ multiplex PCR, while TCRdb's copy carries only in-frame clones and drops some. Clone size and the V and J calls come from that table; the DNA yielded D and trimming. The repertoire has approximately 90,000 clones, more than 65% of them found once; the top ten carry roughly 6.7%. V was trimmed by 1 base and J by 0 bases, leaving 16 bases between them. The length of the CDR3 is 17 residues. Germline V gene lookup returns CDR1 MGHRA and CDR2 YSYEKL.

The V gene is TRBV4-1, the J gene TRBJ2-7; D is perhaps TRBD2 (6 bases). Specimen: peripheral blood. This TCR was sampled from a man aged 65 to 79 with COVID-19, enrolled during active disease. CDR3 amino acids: CASSQGRLATDSYEQYF. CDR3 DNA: TGCGCCAGCAGCCAAGGGCGGCTAGCGACCGACTCCTACGAGCAGTACTTC.